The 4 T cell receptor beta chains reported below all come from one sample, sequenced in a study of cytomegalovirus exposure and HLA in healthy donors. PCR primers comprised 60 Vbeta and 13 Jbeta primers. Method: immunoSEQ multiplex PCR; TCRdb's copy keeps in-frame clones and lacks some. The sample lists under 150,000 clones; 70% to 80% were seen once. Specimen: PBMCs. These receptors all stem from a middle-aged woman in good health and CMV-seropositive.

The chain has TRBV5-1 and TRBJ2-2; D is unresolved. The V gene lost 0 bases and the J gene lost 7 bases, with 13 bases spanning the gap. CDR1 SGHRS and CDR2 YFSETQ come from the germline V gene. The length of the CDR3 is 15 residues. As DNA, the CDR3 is TGCGCCAGCAGCTTGGGCCTAGGAGATGTCGGGGAGCTGTTTTTT. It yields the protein CASSLGLGDVGELFF.

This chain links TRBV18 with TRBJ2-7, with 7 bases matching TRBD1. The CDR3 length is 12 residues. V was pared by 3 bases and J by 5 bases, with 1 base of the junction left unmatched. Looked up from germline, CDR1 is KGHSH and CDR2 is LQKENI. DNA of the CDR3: TGTGCCAGCTCACCCACAGGGGACGAGCAGTACTTC. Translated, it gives CASSPTGDEQYF.

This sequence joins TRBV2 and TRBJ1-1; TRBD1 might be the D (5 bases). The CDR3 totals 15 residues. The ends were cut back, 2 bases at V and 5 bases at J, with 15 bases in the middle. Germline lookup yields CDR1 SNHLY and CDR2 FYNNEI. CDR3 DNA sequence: TGTGCCAGCAGTGAAAACCGGGGGACGGAAACTGAAGCTTTCTTT. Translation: CASSENRGTETEAFF.

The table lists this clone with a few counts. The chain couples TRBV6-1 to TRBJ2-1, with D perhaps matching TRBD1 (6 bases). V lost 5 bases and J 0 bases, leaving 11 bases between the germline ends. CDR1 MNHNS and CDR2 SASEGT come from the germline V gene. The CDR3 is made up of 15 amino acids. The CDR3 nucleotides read TGTGCCAGCAGTTTCCAGGGGAACTCCTACAATGAGCAGTTCTTC. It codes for CASSFQGNSYNEQFF.